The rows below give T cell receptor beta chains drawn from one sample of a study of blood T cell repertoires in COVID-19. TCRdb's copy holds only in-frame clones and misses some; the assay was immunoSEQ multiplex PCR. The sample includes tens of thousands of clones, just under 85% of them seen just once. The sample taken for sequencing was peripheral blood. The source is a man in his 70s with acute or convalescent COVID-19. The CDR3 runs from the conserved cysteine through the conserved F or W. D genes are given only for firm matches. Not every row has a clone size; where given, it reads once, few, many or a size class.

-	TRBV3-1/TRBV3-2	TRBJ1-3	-	CASSQAVSGTRGNTIYF	TGTGCCAGCAGCCAAGCCGTGTCAGGGACAAGAGGAAACACCATATATTTT
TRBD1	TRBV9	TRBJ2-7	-	CASSVGQGRDEQYF	TGTGCCAGCAGCGTAGGACAGGGAAGGGACGAGCAGTACTTC
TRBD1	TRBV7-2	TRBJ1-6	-	CASSPPGTVNSPLHF	TGTGCCAGCAGCCCGCCAGGGACAGTTAATTCACCCCTCCACTTT
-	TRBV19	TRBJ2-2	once	CASSLYQANTGELFF	TGTGCCAGTAGTCTTTATCAGGCGAACACCGGGGAGCTGTTTTTT
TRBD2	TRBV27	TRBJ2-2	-	CASSIRTSGRNTGELFF	TGTGCCAGCAGTATCCGGACTAGCGGTCGCAACACCGGGGAGCTGTTTTTT
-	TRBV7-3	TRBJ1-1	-	CASSSGQMNTEAFF	TGTGCCAGCAGCTCTGGACAGATGAACACTGAAGCTTTCTTT
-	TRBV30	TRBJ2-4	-	CAWSVQLANIQYF	TGTGCCTGGAGTGTACAACTAGCTAACATTCAGTACTTC
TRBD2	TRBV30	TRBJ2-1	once	CAWSVARTSGNNEQFF	TGTGCCTGGAGTGTTGCGAGGACTAGCGGAAACAATGAGCAGTTCTTC
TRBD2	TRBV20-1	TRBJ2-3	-	CSANDRRGGPDTQYF	TGCAGTGCTAATGATCGGCGGGGGGGCCCAGATACGCAGTATTTT
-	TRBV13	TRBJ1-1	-	CASSLNEDTEAFF	TGTGCCAGCAGCTTGAACGAGGACACTGAAGCTTTCTTT